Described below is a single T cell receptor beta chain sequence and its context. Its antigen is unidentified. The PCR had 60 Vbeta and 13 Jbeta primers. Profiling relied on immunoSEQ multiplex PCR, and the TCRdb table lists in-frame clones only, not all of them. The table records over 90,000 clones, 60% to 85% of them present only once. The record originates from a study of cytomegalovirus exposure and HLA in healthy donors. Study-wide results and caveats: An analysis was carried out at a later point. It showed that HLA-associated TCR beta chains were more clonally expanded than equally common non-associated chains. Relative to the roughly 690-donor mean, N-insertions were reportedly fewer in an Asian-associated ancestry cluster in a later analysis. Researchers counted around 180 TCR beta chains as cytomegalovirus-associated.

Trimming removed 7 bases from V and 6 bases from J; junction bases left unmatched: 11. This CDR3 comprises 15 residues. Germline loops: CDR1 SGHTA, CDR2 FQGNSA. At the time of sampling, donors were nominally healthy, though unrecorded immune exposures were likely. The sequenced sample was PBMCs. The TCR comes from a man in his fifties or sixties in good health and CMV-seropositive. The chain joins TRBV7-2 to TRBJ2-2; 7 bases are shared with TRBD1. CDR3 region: CASTRAAQGAGELFF. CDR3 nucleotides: TGTGCCAGCACCCGGGCCGCCCAGGGGGCCGGGGAGCTGTTTTTT.